This entry lists 29 T cell receptor beta chains sequenced from one sample in a study of CXCR3-negative and CXCR3-positive naive CD8 T cells. With UMI labels, 5' RACE was used to prepare the TRB cDNA libraries. From the 5' RACE reads, TCRdb lists one entry per CDR3 protein and no DNA. The data show approximately 45,000 distinct CDR3 sequences, and the top ten clones hold 14% to 15%. The sample comprised memory CD8+ T cells from blood. These TCRs come from a human donor in good health. Some clones in this sample may be carry-over from other donors' samples.

The chain links TRBV4-3 to TRBJ1-2; with no DNA, the TCRdb D assignment of TRBD1 cannot be verified. Germline lookup yields CDR1 LGHNA and CDR2 YSLEER. The CDR3 consists of 14 residues. This CDR3 reads CASSQERGSGGYTF.

CDR3 region: CASSTGAASSGSPMTRYF. The chain combines TRBV21-1 with TRBJ2-7; TCRdb indicates TRBD1, and absent DNA this call remains unverified. TRBV21-1 is noted as a pseudogene. CDR3 length: 18 residues.

The rearrangement uses TRBV5-6 and TRBJ1-1; TCRdb names TRBD1, which stays unverified in the absence of DNA. Germline CDR1 SGHDT, CDR2 YYEEEE. The CDR3 totals 16 residues. This chain's CDR3 is CASSLAGGTGGTEAFF. The full variable domain, its missing parts supplied by reference TRBV5-6 and TRBJ1-1, is DAGVTQSPTHLIKTRGQQVTLRCSPKSGHDTVSWYQQALGQGPQFIFQYYEEEERQRGNFPDRFSGHQFPNYSSELNVNALLLGDSALYLCASSLAGGTGGTEAFFGQGTRLTVV.

The CDR3 spells CASSLAREGNTQYF. The chain links TRBV28 to TRBJ2-3; TCRdb names TRBD2, which stays unverified in the absence of DNA. Germline V gene sequence: CDR1 MDHEN, CDR2 SYDVKM. CDR3 size: 14 residues.

The CDR3 here is CASPSGEGRKAFF. V and J are TRBV28 and TRBJ1-1; the TRBD1 assignment by TCRdb is unverifiable without DNA. Germline V gives CDR1 MDHEN, CDR2 SYDVKM. CDR3 length: 13 residues.

According to its frequency, this clonotype is medium-sized (0.01 to 0.1%). The chain is built from TRBV20-1 and TRBJ2-2; TCRdb reports TRBD2, a call that lacks DNA to check it against. CDR3 length: 16 residues. CDR1 DFQATT and CDR2 SNEGSKA come from the germline V gene (reference sequence). CDR3 residues: CSARSPTSGDTGELFF.

The rearrangement links TRBV12-3 or TRBV12-4 to TRBJ2-1; TCRdb outputs TRBD2, but without DNA this stays unchecked. The CDR3 extends over 12 amino acids. CDR3 in amino acids: CASSWTSGEQFF.

This chain's CDR3 is CASSLRGIWAEAFF. The V and J genes are TRBV28 and TRBJ1-1; TCRdb gives TRBD1 as the D gene, but with no DNA this cannot be confirmed. The CDR3 is 14 amino acids. In germline, CDR1 is MDHEN, CDR2 SYDVKM. Complete variable domain (other parts from reference TRBV28 and TRBJ1-1): DVKVTQSSRYLVKRTGEKVFLECVQDMDHENMFWYRQDPGLGLRLIYFSYDVKMKEKGDIPEGYSVSREKKERFSLILESASTNQTSMYLCASSLRGIWAEAFFGQGTRLTVV.

The V call is TRBV23-1, the J call TRBJ2-3. TRBV23-1 is classed as an ORF, of uncertain function. The CDR3 is 15 amino acids. The CDR3 sequence: CASSQGQANTDTQYF.

The V gene is TRBV20-1, the J gene TRBJ2-1; checking the TCRdb D call of TRBD1 is not possible without DNA. CDR1 DFQATT and CDR2 SNEGSKA come from the germline V gene (reference sequence). There are 17 residues in the CDR3. CDR3 sequence: CSARPVAQGALFHEQFF.

The J gene is TRBJ2-5, the V gene TRBV12-2. TRBV12-2 is termed a pseudogene. This CDR3 is 14 amino acids long. The CDR3 reads CASRTHQAYGTQYF.

The gene calls are TRBV25-1 and TRBJ2-2. The CDR3 extends over 11 amino acids. Germline V lookup: CDR1 MGHDK, CDR2 SYGVNS. This CDR3 is CASTNTGELFF.

Here the CDR3 reads CASMDPGNGANVLTF. The V and J genes are TRBV12-3 or TRBV12-4 and TRBJ2-6. The CDR3 length is 15 residues.

CDR3 region: CASSDPTGELFF. The J gene is TRBJ2-2, the V gene TRBV25-1. The germline CDR1 and CDR2 sequences are MGHDK and SYGVNS. This CDR3 spans 12 amino acids.

This chain links TRBV7-9 with TRBJ2-1; TCRdb picks TRBD1, but there is no DNA to check that call. Germline V gene data show CDR1 as SEHNR and CDR2 as FQNEAQ (reference sequence). This CDR3 has 16 residues. CDR3 protein: CASSLAMGQYYNEQFF.

CDR3 sequence reads: CASSQLGQGNTEAFF. This sequence joins TRBV4-1 and TRBJ1-1; TCRdb's D call, TRBD1, is unchecked because there is no DNA. Germline-derived CDR1 and CDR2 are MGHRA and YSYEKL. CDR3 size: 15 residues.

The chain links TRBV20-1 to TRBJ2-1. The length of the CDR3 is 15 residues. In germline, CDR1 is DFQATT, CDR2 SNEGSKA (reference sequence). The chain's CDR3 is CSARDLASERNEQFF.

The chain links TRBV11-3 to TRBJ2-3; TCRdb proposes TRBD1, but this gene call is untestable without DNA. Germline V gives CDR1 SGHNT, CDR2 YENEEA. There are 16 residues in the CDR3. The CDR3 is CASSLAQGEFTDTQYF.

The rearrangement uses TRBV29-1 and TRBJ2-7. From germline, CDR1 is SQVTM and CDR2 ANQGSEA. CDR3 size: 12 residues. Here the CDR3 reads CSVEVGTYEQYF.

V gene TRBV4-1 combines with J gene TRBJ1-1. Germline CDR1 MGHRA, CDR2 YSYEKL. The CDR3 is made up of 14 amino acids. CDR3 loop: CASSQGLGATEAFF.

The chain uses TRBV12-3 or TRBV12-4 and TRBJ2-1; checking the TCRdb D call of TRBD1 is not possible without DNA. CDR3 length equals 15 residues. The CDR3 loop reads CASSSRDRDYNEQFF.

This sequence joins TRBV7-3 and TRBJ2-7; TCRdb gives TRBD2 as the D gene, but with no DNA this cannot be confirmed. Germline V lookup: CDR1 SGHTA, CDR2 FQGTGA. This CDR3 is 15 amino acids long. CDR3 loop: CASSPAASGRAEQYF. Full variable domain (remainder filled in from reference TRBV7-3 and TRBJ2-7): GAGVSQTPSNKVTEKGKYVELRCDPISGHTALYWYRQSLGQGPEFLIYFQGTGAADDSGLPNDRFFAVRPEGSVSTLKIQRTERGDSAVYLCASSPAASGRAEQYFGPGTRLTVT.

The chain uses TRBV28 and TRBJ1-2; without DNA, the TCRdb call of TRBD1 cannot be checked. CDR1 MDHEN and CDR2 SYDVKM come from the germline V gene. The CDR3 runs to 17 residues. CDR3 loop: CASSYNSDRVDDYGYTF.

The CDR3 protein is CSVEGANEAFF. This rearrangement joins TRBV29-1 to TRBJ1-1. The CDR3 is made up of 11 amino acids. Germline V lookup: CDR1 SQVTM, CDR2 ANQGSEA.

CDR3 region: CASSTSSHNQPQHF. The chain couples TRBV12-3 or TRBV12-4 to TRBJ1-5. This CDR3 contains 14 residues.

This rearrangement joins TRBV10-2 to TRBJ2-7; TCRdb picks TRBD1, but there is no DNA to check that call. Germline V gene data show CDR1 as WSHSY and CDR2 as SAAADI. This CDR3 spans 14 amino acids. CDR3 protein: CASGWTASSYEQYF.

The rearrangement joins TRBV7-8 to TRBJ2-5; checking the TCRdb D call of TRBD1 is not possible without DNA. Germline assignment: CDR1 SGHVS and CDR2 FQNEAQ. The CDR3 is 14 amino acids. CDR3 sequence reads: CASSLLRGLETQYF.

The chain links TRBV13 to TRBJ2-7; TCRdb names TRBD1, which stays unverified in the absence of DNA. CDR3 size: 13 residues. Germline assignment: CDR1 PRHDT and CDR2 FYEKMQ (reference sequence). The CDR3 sequence: CASSTTQGVEQYF.

V is TRBV28 and J is TRBJ1-5; without DNA, the TCRdb call of TRBD1 cannot be checked. The CDR3 sequence is 12 residues long. Per germline, CDR1 MDHEN and CDR2 SYDVKM. CDR3 sequence reads: CASSPRVEPQHF.